This record looks at one T cell receptor beta chain sequence and its context. The junction departs from the called germline gene at one end, perhaps through a read error. The CDR3 is 14 residues long. Germline lookup yields CDR1 SGHNT and CDR2 YYREEE (reference sequence). This entry belongs to a study of blood T cell repertoires in COVID-19. Study context: Samples of COVID-19 (acute and convalescent) were obtained from the United States, Italy and Spain.

This table comes from immunoSEQ multiplex PCR, and its TCRdb copy is limited to in-frame clones, with some not included. The table has about 300,000 clones, 86% seen once; the top ten hold under 11%. Enrollees, about 18 to 90 years old, lived in approximately 25 US areas. The study assigned cohorts using participant-reported clinical history. Donors in Cohort 3 who had recovered were those with two negative PCRs, healthcare professional clearance, or resolution of their symptoms. The chain has TRBV5-4 and TRBJ1-1, with a tentative D call TRBD1 (6 bases). The clonotype originates from a woman aged 18-29 years who had recovered from COVID-19. The sequencing sample was made of PBMCs or T cells enriched from blood (not recorded which). The CDR3 spells CARSSGGANTEAFF. In DNA form, the CDR3 reads TGTGCCAGGAGCTCGGGGGGGGCGAACACTGAAGCTTTCTTT.